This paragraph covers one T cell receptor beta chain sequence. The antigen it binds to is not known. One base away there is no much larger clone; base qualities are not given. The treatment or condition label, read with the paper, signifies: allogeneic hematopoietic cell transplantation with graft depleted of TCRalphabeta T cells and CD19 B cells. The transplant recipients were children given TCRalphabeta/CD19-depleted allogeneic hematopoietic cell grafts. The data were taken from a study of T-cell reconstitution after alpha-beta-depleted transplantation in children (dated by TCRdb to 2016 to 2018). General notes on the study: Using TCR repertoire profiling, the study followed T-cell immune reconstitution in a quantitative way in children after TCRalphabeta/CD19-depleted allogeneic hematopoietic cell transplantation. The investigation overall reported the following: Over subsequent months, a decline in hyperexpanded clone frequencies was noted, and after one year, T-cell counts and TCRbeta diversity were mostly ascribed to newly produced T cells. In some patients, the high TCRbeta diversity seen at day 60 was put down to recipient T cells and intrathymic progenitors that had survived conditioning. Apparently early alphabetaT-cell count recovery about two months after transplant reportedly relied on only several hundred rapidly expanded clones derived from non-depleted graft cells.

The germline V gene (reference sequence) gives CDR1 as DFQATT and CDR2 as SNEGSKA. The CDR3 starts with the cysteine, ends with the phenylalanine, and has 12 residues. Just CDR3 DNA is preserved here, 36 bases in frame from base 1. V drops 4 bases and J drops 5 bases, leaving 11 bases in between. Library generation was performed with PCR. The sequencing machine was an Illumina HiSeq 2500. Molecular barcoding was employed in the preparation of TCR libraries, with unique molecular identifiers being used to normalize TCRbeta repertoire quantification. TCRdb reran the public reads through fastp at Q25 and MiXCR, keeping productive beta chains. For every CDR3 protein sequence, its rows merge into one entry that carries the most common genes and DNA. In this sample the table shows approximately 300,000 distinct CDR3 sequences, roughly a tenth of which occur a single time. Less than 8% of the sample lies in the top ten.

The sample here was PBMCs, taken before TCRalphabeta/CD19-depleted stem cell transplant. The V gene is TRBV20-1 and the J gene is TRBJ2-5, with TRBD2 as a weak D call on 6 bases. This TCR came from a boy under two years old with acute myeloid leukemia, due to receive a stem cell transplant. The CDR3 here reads CSATGGVETQYF. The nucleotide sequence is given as TGCAGTGCTACAGGAGGGGTTGAGACCCAGTACTTC.